The entry below gives a single T cell receptor beta chain sequence along with its context. No antigen is known for it. Base qualities are not at hand, and no much larger clone is one base apart. This specimen belongs to a study of blood T cell repertoires in COVID-19 (dated by TCRdb to the early 2020s). For the wider study: The collaborator samples originated in the United States, Italy and Spain and spanned the acute and convalescent phases of COVID-19. HLA class I and class II types, where available, came from metadata supplied by the sample provider rather than from assay-based typing. Deeply sampled blood TCRbeta repertoires from subjects exposed to, actively infected with, or recovered from COVID-19 were included in the dataset. Sample metadata almost always included a de-identified subject ID, COVID-19 status, age in years and sex. The prospective study material was composed of cDNA or gDNA derived from T cells, B-cell-depleted T cells, or PBMCs. The repertoires were made available in a free public database intended to serve as a resource for research on the immune response to SARS-CoV-2. The samples were drawn from two sources: the first 160 participants of the ongoing ImmuneRACE study, and 1,000 to 1,500 subjects contributed by 6 global collaborators.

CDR1 and CDR2 are drawn from the germline V gene: SNHLY, FYNNEI. Its CDR3 holds 12 amino acids, cysteine through phenylalanine. The DNA shown is the 36-base CDR3, in frame from base 1. At the junction V is shortened by 7 bases and J by 4 bases, with 10 bases in between. Beyond this particular receptor, the publication reports: The quantity of clinical and demographic metadata differed by source and by participant and was supplied without curation.

TCRbeta CDR3 regions were amplified from genomic DNA using the immunoSEQ Assay, a bias-controlled multiplex PCR. The authors' analysis ran thus. Within the assay, amplification of reference gene primers was used to estimate how many nucleated cells each sample contained. To quantify the absolute abundance of each unique TCRbeta CDR3 rearrangement, sequence reads were collapsed and filtered. For each sample, productive Simpson clonality was calculated as the square root of Simpson's diversity index across productive rearrangements. TCRdb's version of the immuneACCESS table is confined to in-frame rearrangements and falls short of the full clone set. An unresolved V gene accounts for under half of the shortfall where checked; the remainder is of unknown origin. D and trimming come from the DNA, and the V and J calls and clone size come from that table. Within this sample are around 460,000 clones, with around 90% of them counted one time only. The ten largest clones add up to roughly 0.78% of the sample.

At one collaborating source in Seattle, patients were enrolled during active infection and were followed longitudinally through the course of disease. The collaborating institutions used their own protocols to collect whole blood in K2EDTA tubes. Collaborator samples were shipped for TCRbeta analysis as frozen whole blood, isolated PBMCs, or DNA extracted from either sample type. The rearrangement joined TRBV2 to TRBJ2-5, and TRBD2 may be the D gene, going by 6 matching bases. Sequencing was performed on peripheral blood. This sequence was found in a man between 18 and 35 years old with COVID-19, enrolled during active disease. The CDR3 here reads CASILGGETQYF. The DNA sequence reads TGTGCCAGCATCTTGGGGGGAGAGACCCAGTACTTC.